Listed below are T cell receptor beta chains from one sample, sequenced in a study of cytomegalovirus exposure and HLA in healthy donors. The method was immunoSEQ multiplex PCR; TCRdb's version includes in-frame clones alone and lacks a portion of them. The repertoire consists of 110,000 to 150,000 clones, with around 75% occurring once and the leading ten covering around 1.7%. The sample taken for sequencing was PBMCs. Receptors originate from a woman aged 35 to 49 in good health and CMV-seronegative. Both conserved end residues are part of each CDR3. Each record gives: D gene, V gene, J gene, clone size, CDR3 protein, CDR3 DNA. The D gene is left open where the match is weak. Size tells how often a clone was seen (once, few, many) or the class of an expanded clone, and some rows leave it out.

>TRBD1|TRBV7-6|TRBJ2-3|once
CASSHSTDRGWKDTQYF
TGTGCCAGCAGCCATTCGACCGACAGGGGCTGGAAAGATACGCAGTATTTT
>TRBD1|TRBV25-1|TRBJ1-2|.
CASRYRDRGLIEYGYTF
TGTGCCAGCAGATACCGGGACAGGGGGCTTATTGAGTATGGCTACACCTTC
>.|TRBV6-6|TRBJ2-7|once
CASSYSTTLNSYGQYF
TGTGCCAGCAGTTACTCGACTACCTTGAACTCCTACGGGCAGTACTTC
>.|TRBV5-8|TRBJ1-1|.
CASSLGPNTEAFF
TGTGCCAGCAGCCTAGGCCCGAACACTGAAGCTTTCTTT
>.|TRBV19|TRBJ2-1|.
CASSGGTVNNEQFF
TGTGCCAGTAGTGGGGGGACAGTAAACAATGAGCAGTTCTTC
>.|TRBV18|TRBJ2-3|.
CASSPPGVSTDTQYF
TGTGCCAGCTCACCACCCGGGGTAAGCACAGATACGCAGTATTTT
>.|TRBV4-1|TRBJ1-2|many
CASSSPEGRINYGYTF
TGCGCCAGCAGCTCGCCTGAGGGTAGAATTAACTATGGCTACACCTTC
>TRBD2|TRBV10-3|TRBJ2-7|.
CAISEGIGTSLSYEQYF
TGTGCCATCAGTGAAGGGATCGGGACTAGCTTGTCCTACGAGCAGTACTTC
>.|TRBV27|TRBJ2-5|.
CASSRHPGTQYF
TGTGCCAGCAGTCGACACCCCGGGACCCAGTACTTC
>TRBD2|TRBV4-2|TRBJ2-7|few
CASSQWGLADSYEQYF
TGTGCCAGCAGCCAATGGGGACTAGCGGACTCCTACGAGCAGTACTTC
>.|TRBV7-6|TRBJ2-1|.
CASSLFSRSSYNEQFF
TGTGCCAGCAGCCTATTCTCTCGGAGCTCCTACAATGAGCAGTTCTTC